Listed here are 21 T cell receptor beta chains from one sample, sequenced in a study of T cells in Graves' hyperthyroidism and ophthalmopathy (dated by TCRdb to between 2017 and 2020). Libraries were constructed by multiplex PCR. Sequenced using an Illumina HiSeq 2000. TCR beta CDR3 regions were amplified from RNA transcripts. A first-round RT-PCR of the TCR CDR3 used the HTBI primer set with the Qiagen OneStep RT-PCR kit. The public sequencing data were trimmed at Q25 with fastp and processed into clonotypes with MiXCR by TCRdb, which kept only in-frame beta chains. Each record represents a unique CDR3 protein, reported with the most common genes and DNA among its rows. The sample yields approximately 560,000 distinct CDR3 sequences; around 16% were counted once. Under 7.5% of the sample comes from the top ten. Sequenced sample: blood. The receptors here all came from a woman in her twenties or thirties with Graves' hyperthyroidism.

This clonotype was recorded a few times. The chain employs TRBV5-4 and TRBJ2-3, with a tentative D call TRBD1 (5 bases). The CDR3 sequence is 17 residues long. The V gene lost 4 bases and the J gene lost 2 bases, with 20 bases spanning the gap. Per the germline V gene, CDR1 is SGHNT and CDR2 is YYREEE (reference sequence). The CDR3 is CASSLPGATDSTDTQYF. The CDR3, as DNA: TGTGCCAGCAGCCTACCGGGCGCGACAGATTCCACAGATACGCAGTATTTT.

The DNA for the CDR3 is TGTGCCAGTAGCCCATATCCGGGACTAGCGGCGAACACCGGGGAGCTGTTTTTT. Protein product: CASSPYPGLAANTGELFF. J is TRBJ2-2 and V is TRBV19; 11 positions agree with TRBD2. Germline trimming cut 6 bases from V and 0 bases from J; bases unmatched to any gene: 9. This CDR3 spans 18 amino acids. CDR1 and CDR2 from the germline V gene are LNHDA and SQIVND (reference sequence).

This clonotype was recorded a few times. The rearrangement links TRBV9 to TRBJ2-1; 7 bases are shared with TRBD2. The length of the CDR3 is 15 residues. Unmatched junction bases numbered 6, after V lost 4 bases and J lost 2 bases. Germline V gene data show CDR1 as SGDLS and CDR2 as YYNGEE. DNA of the CDR3: TGTGCCAGCAGCCTTACCGGGACTACCTACAATGAGCAGTTCTTC. Translating gives CASSLTGTTYNEQFF.

The DNA for the CDR3 is TGTGCCAGCAGTGTCAAACTAGCGGGGGGGGCCGTCGGCTCCTACAATGAGCAGTTCTTC. This sequence encodes CASSVKLAGGAVGSYNEQFF. The chain links TRBV28 to TRBJ2-1, with 13 bases identical to TRBD2. CDR3 length: 20 residues. The V segment lost 5 bases and the J segment 0 bases; nucleotides outside the gene matches: 13. CDR1 and CDR2 from the germline V gene are MDHEN and SYDVKM.

The V gene is TRBV10-3, the J gene TRBJ2-3; D is possibly TRBD2 (5 bases). V lost 6 bases and J lost 1, with 14 bases in between. The CDR3 runs 15 residues. CDR1 is ENHRY and CDR2 is SYGVKD in the germline V gene. CDR3 DNA sequence: TGTGCCATCAGCTTGAGCGTGAGGGGCACAGATACGCAGTATTTT. Translating it yields CAISLSVRGTDTQYF.

This clonotype has ten or more counts. This rearrangement joins TRBV2 to TRBJ2-1; 15 bases map to TRBD2. In germline, CDR1 is SNHLY, CDR2 FYNNEI. There are 15 residues in the CDR3. The V gene end was trimmed by 8 bases and the J gene end by 7 bases; junction bases not matched to a gene: 6. The CDR3 here is CASGGTSGRWNEQFF. The CDR3 DNA reads as TGTGCCAGCGGTGGGACTAGCGGGAGGTGGAATGAGCAGTTCTTC.

The chain has TRBV7-2 and TRBJ2-5; no reliable D call. From germline, CDR1 is SGHTA and CDR2 FQGNSA. The CDR3 covers 14 residues. The V end was cut by 1 base, the J end by 4 bases, with 10 bases between. The CDR3 loop reads CASSLGTQRETQYF. CDR3 in DNA: TGTGCCAGCAGCTTAGGGACCCAGCGAGAGACCCAGTACTTC.

Regarding this clonotype: This sequence may be a read error, since a much larger clone differs from it by one base. The chain combines TRBV27 with TRBJ1-5; no definite D call. CDR1 is MNHEY and CDR2 is SMNVEV in the germline V gene (reference sequence). This CDR3 is built from 14 residues. The CDR3 coding sequence is TGTGCCAGCAGTCCGACCTCCTCGAATCAGTCCCAGCATTTT. Encoded protein: CASSPTSSNQSQHF.

With respect to this clonotype: This may arise from a read error, as a much more abundant clone is one base away. This chain uses TRBV11-2 with TRBJ2-3; either TRBD1 or TRBD2 may supply D (5 bases each). Germline CDR1 is SGHAT and CDR2 is FQNNGV. The CDR3 has 14 residues. CDR3 sequence: CASGFEGSMDTQYF. The CDR3 DNA is TGTGCCAGCGGCTTCGAGGGGAGTATGGATACGCAGTATTTT.

This clonotype was seen repeatedly, ten times or more. The chain uses TRBV2 and TRBJ2-3; a weak D match, TRBD2 (6 bases). V was shortened by 7 bases and J by 1 base, with 12 bases between the two germline ends. Germline CDR1 and CDR2: SNHLY and FYNNEI. This CDR3 is 14 amino acids long. In DNA form, the CDR3 reads TGTGCCAGCACGGGGGTCGGAGGCACAGATACGCAGTATTTT. Residues: CASTGVGGTDTQYF.

This clonotype was seen many times. The chain carries TRBV9 and TRBJ1-1; 10 nucleotides agree with TRBD1. The CDR3 runs 17 residues. CDR1 is SGDLS, CDR2 YYNGEE, per germline. Germline trimming cut 0 bases from V and 4 bases from J; bases unmatched to any gene: 9. CDR3 sequence reads: CASSVGQGAIRATEAFF. The CDR3 bases are TGTGCCAGCAGCGTAGGACAGGGGGCAATTCGGGCCACTGAAGCTTTCTTT.

This clonotype has at least ten counts. The rearrangement links TRBV6-1 to TRBJ1-1; D is ambiguous. The CDR3 has 13 amino acids. V gave up 6 bases and J gave up 11 bases, with 19 bases separating them. Germline values: CDR1 MNHNS, CDR2 SASEGT. The CDR3 nucleotides are TGTGCCAGCAGCCGTCCGATGGGGATGGAGGCTTTCTTT. Residues: CASSRPMGMEAFF.

As for this clonotype: Just one base apart from a much larger clone, this may be a read error. This chain's CDR3 is CANSSTGMYTEAFF. CDR3 nucleotides: TGTGCCAACAGTTCGACAGGGATGTACACTGAAGCTTTCTTT. The rearrangement joins TRBV6-5 to TRBJ1-1, with 7 bases identical to TRBD1. This CDR3 has 14 amino acids. The germline gives CDR1 MNHEY, CDR2 SVGAGI.

V and J are TRBV7-2 and TRBJ1-6; a possible D gene is TRBD1 (5 bases). CDR1 is SGHTA and CDR2 is FQGNSA in the germline V gene. CDR3 length: 15 residues. Trimming pared 6 bases from V and 9 bases from J, leaving 18 bases between. The CDR3 sequence: CASREGPGPTSPLHF. CDR3 nucleotides: TGTGCCAGCAGGGAGGGACCGGGGCCGACTTCACCCCTCCACTTT.

This clonotype was seen only a few times. The chain has TRBV10-1 and TRBJ2-7; D possibly corresponds to TRBD2 (6 bases). CDR3 length equals 15 residues. Germline V lookup: CDR1 WNHNN, CDR2 SYGVQD (reference sequence). With 0 bases removed from V and 0 bases from J, the gap between germline ends came to 9 bases. The CDR3: CASSESGGPSYEQYF. The CDR3 coding sequence is TGCGCCAGCAGTGAGTCGGGAGGACCCTCCTACGAGCAGTACTTC.

This clonotype was seen at least ten times. This CDR3 is CATREDTGELFF. The CDR3 coding sequence is TGTGCCACCAGGGAGGACACCGGGGAGCTGTTTTTT. The gene calls are TRBV27 and TRBJ2-2, with a tentative D call TRBD2 (6 bases). The CDR3 contains 12 residues. Deletions cut 10 bases from V and 3 bases from J, with 9 bases between. Germline V gene data show CDR1 as MNHEY and CDR2 as SMNVEV (reference sequence).

A word on this clonotype: A much larger clone sits a single nucleotide away, making a read error possible. This chain uses TRBV18 with TRBJ2-1; a weak D match, TRBD1 (6 bases). CDR1 is KGHSH, CDR2 LQKENI, per germline. The CDR3 consists of 13 residues. The CDR3 sequence: CAISRSGDIEQFF. The CDR3 nucleotides are TGTGCCATCTCACGATCAGGGGATATTGAGCAGTTCTTC.

This clonotype has ten or more counts. V usage is TRBV7-9 and J usage is TRBJ2-1; 7 bases are shared with TRBD2. Germline V gene data show CDR1 as SEHNR and CDR2 as FQNEAQ (reference sequence). V gave up 4 bases and J gave up 0 bases; unmatched junction bases: 3. The CDR3 has 15 amino acids. CDR3 sequence reads: CASSSRGISYNEQFF. CDR3 DNA: TGTGCCAGCAGCTCGCGGGGGATCTCCTACAATGAGCAGTTCTTC.

V gene TRBV5-1 combines with J gene TRBJ2-6; D not resolved. The ends were cut back, 2 bases at V and 0 bases at J, with 3 bases in the middle. Germline V lookup: CDR1 SGHRS, CDR2 YFSETQ. The CDR3 is made up of 14 amino acids. As DNA, the CDR3 is TGCGCCAGCAGCTTCGTCTCTGGGGCCAACGTCCTGACTTTC. Translation: CASSFVSGANVLTF.

In its sample, this clonotype was seen many times. V gene TRBV12-3 or TRBV12-4 combines with J gene TRBJ2-7, with D possibly matching TRBD1 (6 bases). The CDR3 covers 12 residues. V dropped 5 bases and J dropped 6 bases, with 11 bases sitting between them. The CDR3, as DNA: TGTGCCAGCAGTATACAGGGACGCGAGCAGTACTTC. It specifies CASSIQGREQYF.

This clonotype was observed a few times. This rearrangement joins TRBV24-1 to TRBJ1-2; D gene unclear. This CDR3 region has 12 residues. V was cut by 2 bases and J by 7 bases, with 7 bases left in between. Germline assignment: CDR1 KGHDR and CDR2 SFDVKD. The CDR3 here is CATSDWSGGYTF. The CDR3 DNA is TGTGCCACCAGTGATTGGAGTGGTGGCTACACCTTC.